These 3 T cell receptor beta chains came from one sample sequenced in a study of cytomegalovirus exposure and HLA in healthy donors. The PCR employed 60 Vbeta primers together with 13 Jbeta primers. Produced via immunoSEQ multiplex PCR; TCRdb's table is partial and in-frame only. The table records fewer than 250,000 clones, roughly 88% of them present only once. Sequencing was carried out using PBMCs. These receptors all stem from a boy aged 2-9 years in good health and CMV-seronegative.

The CDR3 DNA reads as TGTGCCAGCAGCTTAGGGACAGCCTACGAGCAGTACTTC. The encoded protein is CASSLGTAYEQYF. The chain combines TRBV7-6 with TRBJ2-7, with D possibly being TRBD1 (6 bases). The CDR3 has 13 residues. Trimming removed 1 base at V and 2 bases at J, with 6 bases between. CDR1 is SGHVS, CDR2 FNYEAQ, per germline.

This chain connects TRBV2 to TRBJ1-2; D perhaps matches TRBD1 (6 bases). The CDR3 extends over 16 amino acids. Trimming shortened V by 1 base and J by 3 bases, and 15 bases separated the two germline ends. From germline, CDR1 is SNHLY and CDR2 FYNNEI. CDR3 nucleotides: TGTGCCAGCAGTGAAGGGACGGGGGGCCGGGACTATGGCTACACCTTC. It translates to CASSEGTGGRDYGYTF.

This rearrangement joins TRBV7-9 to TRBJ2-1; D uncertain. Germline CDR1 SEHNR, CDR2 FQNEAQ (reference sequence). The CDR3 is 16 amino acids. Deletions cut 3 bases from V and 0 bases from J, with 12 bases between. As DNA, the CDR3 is TGTGCCAGCAGCTTCCCAACACCCCCCTCCTACAATGAGCAGTTCTTC. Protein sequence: CASSFPTPPSYNEQFF.